One T cell receptor (beta chain) is described in this entry. What it binds is not known. Per the germline V gene, CDR1 is KGHSH and CDR2 is LQKENI. Trimming took off 6 bases at V and 3 bases at J, with 18 bases between the two ends. The CDR3 length is 15 residues. This entry belongs to a study of shared clonotypes between healthy human individuals. Study findings and constraints: Sorted-subset samples were not fully sequenced, rarefaction indicated.

Libraries were prepared by immunoSEQ multiplex PCR; TCRdb keeps only in-frame clonotypes and omits some of them. The sample carries some 650,000 clones, almost 97% recorded once. The sequence came from a woman between 25 and 40 years old in good health. The source material was naive CD4+ T cells sorted from blood. Specified subset: CD45RA+ positively selected. The chain recombines TRBV18 with TRBJ2-7, with D perhaps TRBD1 or TRBD2 (5 bases each). The CDR3 DNA sequence: TGTGCCAGCTCCCCTGGGGACGGAATAAACTACGAGCAGTACTTC. Encoded protein: CASSPGDGINYEQYF.